The 23 T cell receptor beta chains listed next were all sequenced from one sample in a study of blood T cell repertoires in COVID-19. Sequenced by immunoSEQ multiplex PCR; TCRdb stores in-frame clones only, minus some. The sample has around 300,000 clones, 85% to 90% seen once; the top ten hold 3% to 4.5%. The sample taken for sequencing was peripheral blood. The source of these receptors is a woman aged 40-49 years with acute or convalescent COVID-19.

The chain uses TRBV30 and TRBJ1-2, with D perhaps matching TRBD1 (6 bases). The CDR3 is 14 amino acids. Germline V lookup: CDR1 GTSNPN, CDR2 SVGIG (reference sequence). The V gene lost 0 bases and the J gene lost 6 bases, with 14 bases spanning the gap. The CDR3 loop reads CAWSVTGKGDGYTF. Here the CDR3 DNA reads TGTGCCTGGAGTGTAACAGGCAAGGGGGATGGCTACACCTTC.

The chain joins TRBV10-3 to TRBJ1-3; TRBD1 agrees at 8 bases. Unmatched junction bases numbered 6, after V lost 5 bases and J lost 0 bases. The CDR3 has 16 amino acids. Germline values: CDR1 ENHRY, CDR2 SYGVKD. CDR3 DNA: TGTGCCATCAGTAATACCGGACAGGGCTCTGGAAACACCATATATTTT. It codes for CAISNTGQGSGNTIYF.

The V and J genes are TRBV6-5 and TRBJ2-1; D is perhaps TRBD2 (6 bases). This CDR3 is built from 14 residues. V gave up 6 bases and J gave up 12 bases, with 21 bases separating them. Germline assignment: CDR1 MNHEY and CDR2 SVGAGI. The CDR3 DNA reads TGTGCCAGCAGCAAAGAAGGACGGGAGATTCGGCAGTTCTTC. It specifies CASSKEGREIRQFF.

CDR3 nucleotides: TGCGCCAGCAGCCAAGTGGTGGTAGCCGGAAACACCATATATTTT. Amino acids: CASSQVVVAGNTIYF. The V call is TRBV4-1, the J call TRBJ1-3; D is undetermined. The length of the CDR3 is 15 residues. Germline CDR1 MGHRA, CDR2 YSYEKL. The ends were cut back, 1 base at V and 4 bases at J, with 11 bases in the middle.

This chain joins TRBV5-5 and TRBJ1-1; 11 positions match TRBD1. V lost 4 bases and J lost 5; bases outside the gene matches: 10. The germline V gene has CDR1 SGHKS and CDR2 YYEKEE (reference sequence). The CDR3 sequence is 16 residues long. Here the CDR3 reads CASSPMDRGRGTEAFF. Here the CDR3 DNA reads TGTGCCAGCAGCCCGATGGACAGGGGGCGAGGGACTGAAGCTTTCTTT.

This clone was seen a single time. The rearrangement joins TRBV5-8 to TRBJ1-2, with D possibly matching TRBD1 (6 bases). Germline V CDR1 and CDR2: SGHTS, YDEGEE. The CDR3 totals 18 residues. The germline V and J ends were trimmed by 3 bases and 4 bases, with 25 bases remaining between them. In nucleotides, the CDR3 is TGTGCCAGCAGCTATTCGCCGATCAAAGGGGGGGTTGGCTATGGCTACACCTTC. Amino acids: CASSYSPIKGGVGYGYTF.

V usage is TRBV10-3 and J usage is TRBJ1-1; D is unclear. The CDR3 extends over 15 amino acids. Germline-derived CDR1 and CDR2 are ENHRY and SYGVKD. V was clipped by 3 bases and J by 0 bases, with 11 bases between them. This CDR3 is CAISDIGLMNTEAFF. In DNA form, the CDR3 reads TGTGCCATCAGTGATATAGGACTAATGAACACTGAAGCTTTCTTT.

V usage is TRBV7-6 and J usage is TRBJ1-1; TRBD1 is a possible D gene (5 bases). Germline assignment: CDR1 SGHVS and CDR2 FNYEAQ. The CDR3 extends over 16 amino acids. V was cut by 2 bases and J by 4 bases, with 17 bases left in between. CDR3 loop: CASSLRGAGDGTEAFF. CDR3 in DNA: TGTGCCAGCAGCTTACGTGGGGCAGGAGACGGCACTGAAGCTTTCTTT.

V usage is TRBV19 and J usage is TRBJ1-5; D unclear. Germline CDR1 and CDR2: LNHDA and SQIVND (reference sequence). V was trimmed by 2 bases and J by 6 bases, leaving 20 bases between them. The CDR3 spans 17 residues. The CDR3, as DNA: TGTGCCAGTAGTATAAGCGGGAGGCGGCAGTACCCTCAGCCCCAGCATTTT. Amino acid sequence: CASSISGRRQYPQPQHF.

The chain is built from TRBV5-1 and TRBJ1-6; D call uncertain. Germline V gene sequence: CDR1 SGHRS, CDR2 YFSETQ. The V end lost 3 bases, the J end lost 2 bases, and 12 bases lay between the germline ends. The CDR3 runs to 16 residues. The CDR3 DNA follows: TGCGCCAGCAGCTCGGCCCCCGGGACCTATAATTCACCCCTCCACTTT. Protein: CASSSAPGTYNSPLHF.

The chain joins TRBV7-6 to TRBJ2-3, with TRBD2 matching over 8 bases. Losses at the gene ends were 5 bases for V and 6 bases for J; bases not matched to a gene: 10. CDR1 and CDR2 (germline): SGHVS, FNYEAQ. The CDR3 is made up of 15 amino acids. CDR3 bases: TGTGCCAGCAGCCACGAGCCAGCGGGGGTCGATACGCAGTATTTT. Amino acid sequence: CASSHEPAGVDTQYF.

The chain couples TRBV14 to TRBJ1-3; D perhaps matches TRBD1 (5 bases). This CDR3 has 16 amino acids. Germline V gene data show CDR1 as SGHDN and CDR2 as FVKESK. With 4 bases removed from V and 1 base from J, the gap between germline ends came to 14 bases. DNA of the CDR3: TGTGCCAGCAGCCGCCTGGGACTGCCTTCTGGAAACACCATATATTTT. It is translated as CASSRLGLPSGNTIYF.

The count of this clone is one. This chain uses TRBV5-1 with TRBJ2-3, with 7 bases aligning to TRBD1. CDR3 length equals 15 residues. The germline V gene has CDR1 SGHRS and CDR2 YFSETQ. The trim removed 0 bases at V and 4 bases at J, leaving 5 bases unmatched. Here the CDR3 reads CASSLGQQGADTQYF. In nucleotides, the CDR3 is TGCGCCAGCAGCTTGGGTCAGCAGGGGGCAGATACGCAGTATTTT.

Written as DNA, the CDR3 is TGTGCCAGCAGTAGAGGGTTTACGGGCTCTGGAAACACCATATATTTT. This encodes CASSRGFTGSGNTIYF. The chain carries TRBV13 and TRBJ1-3; D is unclear. This CDR3 has 16 amino acids. Trimming took off 6 bases at V and 0 bases at J, with 15 bases between the two ends. Germline V gene lookup returns CDR1 PRHDT and CDR2 FYEKMQ (reference sequence).

The chain is built from TRBV6-6 and TRBJ1-1; 8 nucleotides line up with TRBD1. V shed 5 bases and J 6 bases; nucleotides not matched to a gene: 5. Germline V CDR1 and CDR2: MNHNY, SVGAGI (reference sequence). The CDR3 extends over 13 amino acids. In DNA, the CDR3 is TGTGCCAGCAGTACCGACAGGGGCGCTGAAGCTTTCTTT. Its translation is CASSTDRGAEAFF.

This rearrangement joins TRBV28 to TRBJ2-7, with 9 bases fitting TRBD1. The CDR3 has 12 residues. Trimming at V came to 8 bases and at J to 12 bases, leaving 11 bases not matched to a gene. Germline CDR1 MDHEN, CDR2 SYDVKM. This chain's CDR3 is CASGPGQGYLYV. DNA for the CDR3: TGTGCCAGCGGTCCGGGACAGGGTTATCTGTACGTC.

This clone was recorded once. The V call is TRBV5-1, the J call TRBJ2-3, with TRBD2 identical over 9 bases. The CDR3 covers 13 residues. CDR1 is SGHRS and CDR2 is YFSETQ in the germline V gene. Trimming removed 8 bases from V and 3 bases from J; junction bases left unmatched: 4. CDR3 in DNA: TGCGCCAGTGGGCGGGGGGGGACAGATACGCAGTATTTT. Amino acid sequence: CASGRGGTDTQYF. Using reference TRBV5-1 and TRBJ2-3 for the parts outside the CDR3, the full variable domain is KAGVTQTPRYLIKTRGQQVTLSCSPISGHRSVSWYQQTPGQGLQFLFEYFSETQRNKGNFPGRFSGRQFSNSRSEMNVSTLELGDSALYLCASGRGGTDTQYFGPGTRLTVL.

This rearrangement joins TRBV28 to TRBJ1-5; 10 bases are shared with TRBD1. The germline V gene has CDR1 MDHEN and CDR2 SYDVKM. J gave up 4 bases and V 8 bases, and 8 bases lay outside the gene matches. This CDR3 comprises 15 residues. CDR3 amino acids: CASLFGDRGNQPQHF. DNA for the CDR3: TGTGCCAGCTTATTTGGGGACAGGGGAAATCAGCCCCAGCATTTT.

The CDR3 here is CASSERYSSGNTIYF. The CDR3 DNA follows: TGTGCCAGCAGTGAACGGTACAGCTCTGGAAACACCATATATTTT. The chain couples TRBV6-1 to TRBJ1-3; D is ambiguous. V lost 2 bases and J 0 bases, leaving 8 bases between the germline ends. CDR1 is MNHNS and CDR2 is SASEGT in the germline V gene. The CDR3 runs to 15 residues.

This chain links TRBV18 with TRBJ2-3; D call uncertain. Between the trimmed V and J ends, which lost 3 bases and 8 bases, there was a span of 24 bases. Germline CDR1 KGHSH, CDR2 LQKENI. The CDR3 is made up of 17 amino acids. The CDR3 DNA sequence: TGTGCCAGCTCACCGCCCGGTACCTCCTCGGTTCGGAGTACGCAGTATTTT. Translating gives CASSPPGTSSVRSTQYF. Variable domain in full (rest from reference TRBV18 and TRBJ2-3): NAGVMQNPRHLVRRRGQEARLRCSPMKGHSHVYWYRQLPEEGLKFMVYLQKENIIDESGMPKERFSAEFPKEGPSILRIQQVVRGDSAAYFCASSPPGTSSVRSTQYFGPGTRLTVL.

This clone was picked up one time. V is TRBV6-4 and J is TRBJ1-1; a weak D match, TRBD1 (6 bases). Per germline, CDR1 MRHNA and CDR2 SNTAGT. V shed 1 base and J shed 3 bases, with 21 bases lying between them. CDR3 length: 18 amino acids. CDR3 DNA: TGTGCCAGCAGTGACTTGTGGGGGAACTACAGGGTCTACACTGAAGCTTTCTTT. It encodes CASSDLWGNYRVYTEAFF.

This chain links TRBV14 with TRBJ1-6; possible D gene TRBD1, 6 bases. Germline CDR1 and CDR2: SGHDN and FVKESK. V gave up 1 base and J gave up 10 bases, with 14 bases separating them. The CDR3 is made up of 15 amino acids. The CDR3 here is CASSQGTASGSPLHF. CDR3 sequence (DNA): TGTGCCAGCAGCCAAGGGACAGCCTCGGGCTCACCCCTCCACTTT.

The chain joins TRBV28 to TRBJ1-5, with TRBD1 identical over 7 bases. CDR1 is MDHEN and CDR2 is SYDVKM in the germline V gene. With V trimmed by 8 bases and J by 5 bases, 9 bases remained unmatched. The CDR3 sequence is 14 residues long. The CDR3 here is CASRGGVDYQPQHF. CDR3 nucleotides: TGTGCCAGCCGAGGGGGCGTGGATTATCAGCCCCAGCATTTT.